Listed below are T cell receptor beta chains from one sample, sequenced in a study of neurological immune-mediated disorders. TCRdb recomputed calls from the 5' RACE reads with MiXCR, one row per CDR3 protein. This table holds approximately 45,000 distinct CDR3 sequences, roughly an eighth found once. The source material was PBMCs. The receptors originated from a female donor in good health. Each CDR3 is given with its conserved first and last residue. The D gene is left open where the match is weak. The size field is filled for only some rows; it gives once, few, many or a size class.

clone_size	v_call	j_call	d_call	cdr3_nt	cdr3_aa
many	TRBV6-5	TRBJ1-1	TRBD1	TGTGCCAGCAGTTACAGGGGGCGGTCTGAAGCTTTCTTT	CASSYRGRSEAFF
many	TRBV5-1	TRBJ2-1	.	TGCGCCAGCAGCCCGGACGGGGTAGGGCTCAATGAGCAGTTCTTC	CASSPDGVGLNEQFF
few	TRBV10-1	TRBJ2-7	TRBD2	TGCGCCAGCAGTGAGAGTCTAGCGGGAGCCAAGCAGTACTTC	CASSESLAGAKQYF
many	TRBV11-2	TRBJ2-3	TRBD1	TGTGCCAGCAGCAAAATACAGGGGCTTAACACAGATACGCAGTATTTT	CASSKIQGLNTDTQYF
many	TRBV20-1	TRBJ1-1	.	TGCAGTGCTCCCAACTCGAACACTGAAGCTTTCTTT	CSAPNSNTEAFF
many	TRBV9	TRBJ1-2	.	TGTGCCAGCACCCGACAGGTCCAGGAAGGCTACACCTTC	CASTRQVQEGYTF
many	TRBV25-1	TRBJ1-4	.	TGTGCCAGCAGTGAAACGGGGGGTTATGAAAAACTGTTTTTT	CASSETGGYEKLFF
many	TRBV20-1	TRBJ2-7	TRBD2	TGCAGTGCTCCAACTAGCGGGACCTACGAGCAGTACTTC	CSAPTSGTYEQYF
few	TRBV6-5	TRBJ1-6	.	TGTGCCAGCAGTTACTCGGGCTCACCCCTCCACTTT	CASSYSGSPLHF
many	TRBV12-3/TRBV12-4	TRBJ2-7	TRBD2	TGTGCCAGCAGGGAAACGGGGGGATCCTACGAGCAGTACTTC	CASRETGGSYEQYF
many	TRBV11-2	TRBJ2-7	.	TGTGCCAGCAGCATTCATGAAGGCGAGCAGTACTTC	CASSIHEGEQYF
many	TRBV20-1	TRBJ2-3	.	TGCAGTGCTAGAGTCGGGGGTGCAGGAGATACGCAGTATTTT	CSARVGGAGDTQYF
many	TRBV5-5	TRBJ2-5	TRBD1	TGTGCCAGCAGCTTGGGGGGACAGGGGGCATGGGAGACCCAGTACTTC	CASSLGGQGAWETQYF
few	TRBV18	TRBJ2-7	.	TGTGCCAGCTCACCACCGAAGGTCTACGAGCAGTACTTC	CASSPPKVYEQYF
many	TRBV5-1	TRBJ2-7	.	TGCGCCAGCAGCTTGGGATCTTACGGCTACGAGCAGTACTTC	CASSLGSYGYEQYF
.	TRBV9	TRBJ2-4	.	TGTGCCAGCAGCGCGACGGGTGGGGGGGCCAAAAACATTCAGTACTTC	CASSATGGGAKNIQYF
.	TRBV28	TRBJ2-1	TRBD1	TGTGCCAGCAGTCGACCGGGACAGGGGAACGATGAGCAGTTCTTC	CASSRPGQGNDEQFF
.	TRBV5-1	TRBJ2-3	TRBD2	TGCGCCAGCAGCTTGGGGACTAGCGGGAGCACAGATACGCAGTATTTT	CASSLGTSGSTDTQYF
many	TRBV27	TRBJ2-7	TRBD2	TGTGCCAGCAGCCCGGGACCTAGCGGGAGGACCCCCCCTCAGTACTTC	CASSPGPSGRTPPQYF
many	TRBV30	TRBJ2-3	TRBD2	TGTGCCTGGAGGGGGACTAGCGGGGGGGCAGCTACGCAGTATTTT	CAWRGTSGGAATQYF
many	TRBV27	TRBJ1-2	TRBD1	TGTGCCAGCAGTTTGAACGACAGGGACTATGGCTACACCTTC	CASSLNDRDYGYTF
.	TRBV18	TRBJ2-7	.	TGTGCCAGCTCACCGGGCATAAGCGAATCCTCCGAGCAGTACTTC	CASSPGISESSEQYF